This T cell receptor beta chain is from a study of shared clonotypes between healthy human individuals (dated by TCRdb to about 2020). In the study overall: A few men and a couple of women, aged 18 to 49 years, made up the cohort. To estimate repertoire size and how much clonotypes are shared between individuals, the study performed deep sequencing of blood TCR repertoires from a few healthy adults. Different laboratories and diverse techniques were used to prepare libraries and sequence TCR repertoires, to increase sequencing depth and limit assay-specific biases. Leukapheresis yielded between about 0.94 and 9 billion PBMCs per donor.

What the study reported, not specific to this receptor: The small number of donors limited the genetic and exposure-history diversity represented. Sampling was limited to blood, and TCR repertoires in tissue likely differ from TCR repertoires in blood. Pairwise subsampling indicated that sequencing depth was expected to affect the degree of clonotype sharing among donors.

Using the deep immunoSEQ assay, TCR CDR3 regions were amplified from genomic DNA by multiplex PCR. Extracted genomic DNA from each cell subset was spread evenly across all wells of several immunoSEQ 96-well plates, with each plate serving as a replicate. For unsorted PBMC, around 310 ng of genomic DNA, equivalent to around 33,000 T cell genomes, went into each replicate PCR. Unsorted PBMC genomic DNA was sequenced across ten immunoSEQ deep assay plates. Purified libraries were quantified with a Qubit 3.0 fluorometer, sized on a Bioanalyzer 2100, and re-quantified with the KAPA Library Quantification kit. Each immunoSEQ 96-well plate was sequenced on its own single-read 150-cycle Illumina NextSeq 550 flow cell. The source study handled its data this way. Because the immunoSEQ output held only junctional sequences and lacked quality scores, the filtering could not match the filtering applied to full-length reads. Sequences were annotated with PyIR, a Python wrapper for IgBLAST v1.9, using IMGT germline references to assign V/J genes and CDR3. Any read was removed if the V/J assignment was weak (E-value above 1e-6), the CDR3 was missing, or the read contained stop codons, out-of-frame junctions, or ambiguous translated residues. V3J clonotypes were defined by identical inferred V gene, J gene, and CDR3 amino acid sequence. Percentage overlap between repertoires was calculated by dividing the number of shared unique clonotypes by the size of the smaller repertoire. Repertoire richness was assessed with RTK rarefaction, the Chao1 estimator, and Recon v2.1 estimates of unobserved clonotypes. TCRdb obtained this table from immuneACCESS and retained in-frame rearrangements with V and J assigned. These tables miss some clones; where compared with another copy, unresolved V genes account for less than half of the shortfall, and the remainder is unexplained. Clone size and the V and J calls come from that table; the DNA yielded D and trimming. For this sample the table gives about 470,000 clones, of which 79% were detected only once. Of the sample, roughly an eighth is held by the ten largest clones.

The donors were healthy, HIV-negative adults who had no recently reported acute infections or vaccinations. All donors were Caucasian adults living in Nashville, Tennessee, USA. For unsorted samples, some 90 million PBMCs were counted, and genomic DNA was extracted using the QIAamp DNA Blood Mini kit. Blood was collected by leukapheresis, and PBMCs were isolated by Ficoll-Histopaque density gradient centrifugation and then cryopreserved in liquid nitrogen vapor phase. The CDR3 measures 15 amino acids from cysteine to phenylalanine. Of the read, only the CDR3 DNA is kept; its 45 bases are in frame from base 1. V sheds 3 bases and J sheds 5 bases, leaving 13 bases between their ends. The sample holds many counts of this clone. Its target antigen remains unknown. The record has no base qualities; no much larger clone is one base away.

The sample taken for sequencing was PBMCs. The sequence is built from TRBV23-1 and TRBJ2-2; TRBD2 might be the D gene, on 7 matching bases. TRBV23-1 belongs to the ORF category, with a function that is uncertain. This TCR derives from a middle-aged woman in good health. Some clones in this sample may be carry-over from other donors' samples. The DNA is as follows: TGCGCCAGCAGTCAGCCACAGGGAGGGACCGGGGAGCTGTTTTTT. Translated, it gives CASSQPQGGTGELFF.